The rows below give T cell receptor beta chains drawn from one sample of a study of CD8 T cells in Susac syndrome. TCRdb called the immunoSEQ multiplex PCR reads again in MiXCR, with one record for every CDR3 protein. The repertoire has roughly 140,000 distinct CDR3 sequences, almost 96% of them found once; the top ten carry over 0.065%. Sequenced sample: CD4+ T cells from PBMCs. The receptors stem from a human donor with Susac syndrome. Both conserved end residues are part of each CDR3. A D gene is named only where the DNA matches it firmly. Some rows have no size entry. The others give once, few or many, or a class for an expanded clone.

d_call clone_size j_call v_call cdr3_aa cdr3_nt
NA NA TRBJ1-4 TRBV7-2 CASSLTPTTNEKLFF TGTGCCAGCAGCCTTACACCGACAACTAATGAAAAACTGTTTTTT
TRBD2 NA TRBJ2-2 TRBV6-2/TRBV6-3 CASSYVGGRPNTGELFF TGTGCCAGCAGTTACGTCGGCGGGAGGCCGAACACCGGGGAGCTGTTTTTT
NA NA TRBJ1-5 TRBV2 CASSDGQPQHF TGTGCCAGCAGTGACGGTCAGCCCCAGCATTTT
NA NA TRBJ2-1 TRBV4-2 CASSKGLGDEQFF TGTGCCAGCAGCAAGGGGCTAGGGGATGAGCAGTTCTTC
TRBD2 NA TRBJ2-5 TRBV9 CASSDGTSGGLAETQYF TGTGCCAGCAGCGACGGGACTAGCGGGGGGTTGGCGGAGACCCAGTACTTC
NA NA TRBJ2-2 TRBV3-1 CASSPRGVGELFF TGTGCCAGCAGCCCACGAGGGGTCGGGGAGCTGTTTTTT
TRBD2 NA TRBJ2-1 TRBV20-1 CSARDAAGGGNEQFF TGCAGTGCTAGAGATGCAGCGGGAGGAGGTAATGAGCAGTTCTTC
NA once TRBJ2-3 TRBV7-9 CASSLGRNTDTQYF TGTGCCAGCAGCTTAGGACGAAATACAGATACGCAGTATTTT
NA few TRBJ2-5 TRBV2 CASTLEETQYF TGTGCCAGCACCCTCGAGGAGACCCAGTACTTC
NA NA TRBJ1-2 TRBV15 CATSRGVGGYGYTF TGTGCCACCAGCAGAGGGGTCGGGGGCTATGGCTACACCTTC
NA NA TRBJ2-1 TRBV28 CASSPVNNEQFF TGTGCCAGCAGTCCGGTAAACAATGAGCAGTTCTTC
NA NA TRBJ1-2 TRBV7-9 CASSSPRAAHYGYTF TGTGCCAGCAGCTCCCCTCGCGCGGCCCACTATGGCTACACCTTC
NA NA TRBJ1-5 TRBV21-1 CASSKIGTGFRPQHF TGTGCCAGCAGCAAAATTGGGACAGGGTTTCGGCCCCAGCATTTT
TRBD1 NA TRBJ2-2 TRBV20-1 CSARIQGATGTGELFF TGCAGTGCTAGGATTCAGGGGGCAACAGGCACCGGGGAGCTGTTTTTT
TRBD2 NA TRBJ2-3 TRBV29-1 CSVDSGDPDTQYF TGCAGCGTTGATAGCGGGGACCCAGATACGCAGTATTTT
TRBD2 NA TRBJ2-5 TRBV6-5 CASSYSLAGESRETQYF TGTGCCAGCAGTTACTCTCTAGCGGGTGAATCGAGGGAGACCCAGTACTTC
NA NA TRBJ2-1 TRBV2 CASNPPFAVEQFF TGTGCCAGCAATCCCCCTTTCGCGGTGGAGCAGTTCTTC
NA NA TRBJ2-1 TRBV6-6 CASSGSGLSWNEQFF TGTGCCAGCTCTGGCTCGGGTCTTTCGTGGAATGAGCAGTTCTTC
NA NA TRBJ2-1 TRBV29-1 CSVGGPTYNEQFF TGCAGCGTTGGAGGCCCAACTTACAATGAGCAGTTCTTC
NA NA TRBJ2-7 TRBV6-1 CASRVGGTYEQYF TGTGCCAGCAGAGTCGGCGGTACCTACGAGCAGTACTTC
TRBD1 NA TRBJ2-2 TRBV7-2 CASSDTGGWTGELFF TGTGCCAGCAGCGACACAGGGGGCTGGACCGGGGAGCTGTTTTTT
NA few TRBJ2-5 TRBV6-5 CASSYGGRETQYF TGTGCCAGCAGTTACGGTGGTAGAGAGACCCAGTACTTC
TRBD1 NA TRBJ1-5 TRBV18 CASSEGQGSNQPQHF TGTGCCAGCTCAGAGGGACAGGGGAGCAATCAGCCCCAGCATTTT
NA few TRBJ1-2 TRBV5-4 CASSLVGQNYGYTF TGTGCCAGCAGCTTGGTCGGACAAAACTATGGCTACACCTTC